This TCR beta chain emerged from a study of blood T cell repertoires in COVID-19. Study as a whole: T cells, B-cell-depleted T cells, or PBMCs provided the cDNA or gDNA that served as material.

A Seattle source enrolled patients during active infection and followed them longitudinally. Original processing methods: Amplification of reference gene primers was used by the study to estimate nucleated cell counts. Profiled with immunoSEQ multiplex PCR; TCRdb holds only in-frame clones, not every one. V, J and clone size were drawn from that table, and D and trimming were deduced from the DNA. The sample has more than 150,000 clones, around nine tenths seen once; the top ten hold under 0.7%. Input material: peripheral blood. This receptor was identified in a man in his 60s with COVID-19, enrolled during active disease.

This chain's CDR3 is CASSGQGLDTGELFF. The CDR3 bases are TGTGCCAGCAGTGGACAGGGGCTCGACACCGGGGAGCTGTTTTTT. This chain connects TRBV6-6 to TRBJ2-2; 9 bases line up with TRBD1. V lost 5 bases and J lost 3; bases outside the gene matches: 4. The CDR3 is 15 amino acids. Germline V gene lookup returns CDR1 MNHNY and CDR2 SVGAGI (reference sequence).